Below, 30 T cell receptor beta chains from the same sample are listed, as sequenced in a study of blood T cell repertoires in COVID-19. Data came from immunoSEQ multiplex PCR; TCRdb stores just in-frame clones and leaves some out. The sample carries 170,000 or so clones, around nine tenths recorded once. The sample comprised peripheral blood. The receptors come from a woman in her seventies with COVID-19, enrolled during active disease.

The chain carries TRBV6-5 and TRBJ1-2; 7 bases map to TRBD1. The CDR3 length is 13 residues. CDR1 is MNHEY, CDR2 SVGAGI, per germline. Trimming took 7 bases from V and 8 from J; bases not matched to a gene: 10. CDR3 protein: CASTDRVIDGYTF. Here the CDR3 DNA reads TGTGCCAGCACCGACAGGGTAATAGACGGCTACACCTTC.

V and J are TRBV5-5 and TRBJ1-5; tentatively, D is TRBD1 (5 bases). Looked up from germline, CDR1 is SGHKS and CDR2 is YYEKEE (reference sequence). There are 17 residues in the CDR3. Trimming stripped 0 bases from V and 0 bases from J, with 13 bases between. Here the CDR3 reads CASSLVYRQYSNQPQHF. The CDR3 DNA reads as TGTGCCAGCAGCTTGGTTTACAGGCAATATAGCAATCAGCCCCAGCATTTT.

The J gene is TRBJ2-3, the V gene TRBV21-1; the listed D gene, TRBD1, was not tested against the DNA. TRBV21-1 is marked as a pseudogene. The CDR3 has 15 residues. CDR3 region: CASRQRQNSTDTQYF. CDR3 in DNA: TGTGCCAGCCGTCAACGACAGAACAGCACAGATACGCAGTATTTT.

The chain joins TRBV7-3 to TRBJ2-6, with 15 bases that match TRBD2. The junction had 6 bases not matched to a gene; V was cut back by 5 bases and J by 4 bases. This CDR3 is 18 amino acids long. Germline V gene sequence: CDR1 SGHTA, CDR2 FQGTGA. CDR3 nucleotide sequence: TGTGCCAGCAGCCCGGGACTAGCGGGAGGTTCGGGGGCCAACGTCCTGACTTTC. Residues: CASSPGLAGGSGANVLTF.

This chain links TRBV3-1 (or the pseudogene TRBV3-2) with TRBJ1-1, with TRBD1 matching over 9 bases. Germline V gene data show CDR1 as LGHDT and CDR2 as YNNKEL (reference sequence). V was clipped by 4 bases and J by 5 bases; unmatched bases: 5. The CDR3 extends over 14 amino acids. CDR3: CASSPGQGTTEAFF. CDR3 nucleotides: TGTGCCAGCAGCCCTGGACAGGGGACGACTGAAGCTTTCTTT.

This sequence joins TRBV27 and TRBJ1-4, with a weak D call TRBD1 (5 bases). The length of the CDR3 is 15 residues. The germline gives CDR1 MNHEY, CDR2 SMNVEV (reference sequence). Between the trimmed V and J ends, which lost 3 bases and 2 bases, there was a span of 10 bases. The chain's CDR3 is CASSFVQGTNEKLFF. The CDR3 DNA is TGTGCCAGCAGTTTCGTCCAGGGCACTAATGAAAAACTGTTTTTT.

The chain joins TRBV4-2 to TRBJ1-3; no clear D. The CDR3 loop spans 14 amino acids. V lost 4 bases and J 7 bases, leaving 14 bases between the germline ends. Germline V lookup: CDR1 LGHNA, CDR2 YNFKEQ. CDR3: CASSLRTGRNTIYF. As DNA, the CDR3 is TGTGCCAGCAGCCTACGGACCGGGAGGAACACCATATATTTT.

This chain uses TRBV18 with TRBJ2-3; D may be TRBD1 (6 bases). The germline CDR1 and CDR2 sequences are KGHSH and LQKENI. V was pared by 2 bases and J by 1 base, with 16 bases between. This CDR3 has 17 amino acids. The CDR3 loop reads CASSPTKTGFGTDTQYF. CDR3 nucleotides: TGTGCCAGCTCACCAACTAAAACAGGGTTCGGCACAGATACGCAGTATTTT.

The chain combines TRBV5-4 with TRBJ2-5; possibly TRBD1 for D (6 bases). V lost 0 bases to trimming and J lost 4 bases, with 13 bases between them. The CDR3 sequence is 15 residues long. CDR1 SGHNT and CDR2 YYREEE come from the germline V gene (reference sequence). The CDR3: CASSLGQGFRETQYF. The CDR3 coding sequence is TGTGCCAGCAGCTTGGGGCAGGGGTTCCGAGAGACCCAGTACTTC.

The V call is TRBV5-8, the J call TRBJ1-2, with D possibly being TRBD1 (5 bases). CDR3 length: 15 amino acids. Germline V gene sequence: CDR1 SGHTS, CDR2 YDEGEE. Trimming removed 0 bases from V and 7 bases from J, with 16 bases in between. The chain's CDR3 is CASSLGGLYLGGYTF. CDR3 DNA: TGTGCCAGCAGCTTGGGGGGACTCTATTTAGGTGGCTACACCTTC.

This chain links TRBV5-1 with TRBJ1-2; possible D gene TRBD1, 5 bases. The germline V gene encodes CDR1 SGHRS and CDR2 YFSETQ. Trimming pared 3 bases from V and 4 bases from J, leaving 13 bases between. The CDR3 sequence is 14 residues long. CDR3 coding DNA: TGCGCCAGCAGCTCTATACCGACAGCCTATGGCTACACCTTC. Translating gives CASSSIPTAYGYTF.

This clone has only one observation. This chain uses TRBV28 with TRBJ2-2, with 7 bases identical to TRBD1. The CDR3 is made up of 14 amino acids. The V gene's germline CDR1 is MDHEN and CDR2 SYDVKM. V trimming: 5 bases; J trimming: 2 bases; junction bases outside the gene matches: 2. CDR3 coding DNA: TGTGCCAGCAGTAGACAGGGAAACACCGGGGAGCTGTTTTTT. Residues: CASSRQGNTGELFF.

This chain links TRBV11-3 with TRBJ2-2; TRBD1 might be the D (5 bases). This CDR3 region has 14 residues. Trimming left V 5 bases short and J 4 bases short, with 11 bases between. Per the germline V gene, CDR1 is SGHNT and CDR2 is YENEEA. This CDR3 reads CASSRRQSTGELFF. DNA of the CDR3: TGTGCCAGCAGCCGACGACAGTCCACCGGGGAGCTGTTTTTT.

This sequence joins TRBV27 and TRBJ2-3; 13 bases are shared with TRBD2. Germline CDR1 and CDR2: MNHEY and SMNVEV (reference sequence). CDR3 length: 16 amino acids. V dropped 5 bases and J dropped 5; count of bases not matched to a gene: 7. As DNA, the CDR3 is TGTGCCAGCAGTCTCCGGACTAGCGGGAGATTAGATACGCAGTATTTT. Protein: CASSLRTSGRLDTQYF.

CDR3 in amino acids: CASSPAPAGNSYEQYF. In DNA, the CDR3 is TGTGCCAGCTCACCGGCACCAGCGGGGAACTCCTACGAGCAGTACTTC. This chain joins TRBV18 and TRBJ2-7; 7 bases agree with TRBD2. The germline V gene encodes CDR1 KGHSH and CDR2 LQKENI. Trimming took 3 bases from V and 0 from J; bases not matched to a gene: 8. CDR3 length: 16 amino acids.

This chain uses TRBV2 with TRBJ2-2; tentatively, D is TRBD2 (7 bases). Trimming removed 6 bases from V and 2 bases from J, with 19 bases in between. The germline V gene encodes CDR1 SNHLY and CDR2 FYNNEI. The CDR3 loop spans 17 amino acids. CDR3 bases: TGTGCCAGCAGCGCTTCTCGGGGGGCACTCAACACCGGGGAGCTGTTTTTT. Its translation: CASSASRGALNTGELFF. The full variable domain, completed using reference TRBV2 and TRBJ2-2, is EPEVTQTPSHQVTQMGQEVILRCVPISNHLYFYWYRQILGQKVEFLVSFYNNEISEKSEIFDDQFSVERPDGSNFTLKIRSTKLEDSAMYFCASSASRGALNTGELFFGEGSRLTVL.

The CDR3 nucleotides read TGTGCCAGCAGCTTAACGGGACAGAACTATGGCTACACCTTC. Amino acids: CASSLTGQNYGYTF. The chain joins TRBV11-2 to TRBJ1-2, with 7 bases matching TRBD1. The junction had 2 bases not matched to a gene; V was cut back by 2 bases and J by 2 bases. The germline gives CDR1 SGHAT, CDR2 FQNNGV. The CDR3 is 14 residues long.

The CDR3 nucleotides are TGTGCCAGCAGCCAAGTTCAACAGCTCTATGGCTACACCTTC. Its protein is CASSQVQQLYGYTF. The chain uses TRBV3-1 (or the pseudogene TRBV3-2) and TRBJ1-2, with D uncertain. Germline assignment: CDR1 LGHDT and CDR2 YNNKEL (reference sequence). Trimming took off 1 base at V and 4 bases at J, with 10 bases between the two ends. The CDR3 is 14 residues long.

The CDR3 reads CATSRDLSSDEQYF. CDR3 DNA sequence: TGTGCCACCAGCAGAGATCTCTCCAGCGACGAGCAGTACTTC. The chain employs TRBV15 and TRBJ2-7; unclear D gene. This CDR3 region has 14 residues. The ends were cut back, 0 bases at V and 5 bases at J, with 11 bases in the middle. Germline V gene lookup returns CDR1 LNHNV and CDR2 YYDKDF (reference sequence).

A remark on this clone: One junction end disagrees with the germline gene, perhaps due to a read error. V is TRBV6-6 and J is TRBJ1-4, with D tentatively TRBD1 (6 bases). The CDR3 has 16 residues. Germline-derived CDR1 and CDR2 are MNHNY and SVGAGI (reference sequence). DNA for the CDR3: TGTGCCAGCAGTTATCGCGACAGGCGCGAAGCCGAAAAGCTGTTTTTT. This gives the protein CASSYRDRREAEKLFF.

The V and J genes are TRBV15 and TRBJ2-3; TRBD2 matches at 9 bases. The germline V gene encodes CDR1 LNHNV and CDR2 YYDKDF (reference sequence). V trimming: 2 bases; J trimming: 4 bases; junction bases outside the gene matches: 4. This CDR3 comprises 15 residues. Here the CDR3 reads CATSRLAGIADTQYF. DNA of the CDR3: TGTGCCACCAGCAGACTAGCGGGAATCGCAGATACGCAGTATTTT.

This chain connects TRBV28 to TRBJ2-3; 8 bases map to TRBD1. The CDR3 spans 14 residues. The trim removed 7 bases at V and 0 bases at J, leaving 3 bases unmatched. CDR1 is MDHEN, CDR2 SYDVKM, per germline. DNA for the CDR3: TGTGCCAGCATCCAGGGGGCCAGCACAGATACGCAGTATTTT. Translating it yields CASIQGASTDTQYF.

In nucleotides, the CDR3 is TGTGCCAGCAGCCCCCTCGGAAACACCATATATTTT. Encoded protein: CASSPLGNTIYF. The chain is built from TRBV12-3 or TRBV12-4 and TRBJ1-3, with D uncertain. The V end was cut by 6 bases, the J end by 4 bases, with 7 bases between. The length of the CDR3 is 12 residues.

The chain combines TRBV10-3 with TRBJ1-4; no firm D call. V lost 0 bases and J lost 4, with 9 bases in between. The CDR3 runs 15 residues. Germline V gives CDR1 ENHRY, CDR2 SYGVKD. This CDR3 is CAISESGSINEKLFF. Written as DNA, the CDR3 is TGTGCCATCAGTGAGTCCGGTTCTATTAATGAAAAACTGTTTTTT.

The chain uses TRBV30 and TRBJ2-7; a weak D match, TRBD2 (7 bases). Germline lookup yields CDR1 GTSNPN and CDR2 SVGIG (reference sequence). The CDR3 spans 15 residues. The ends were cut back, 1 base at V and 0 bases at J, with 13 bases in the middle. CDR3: CAWSGRRGGSYEQYF. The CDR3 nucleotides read TGTGCCTGGAGTGGAAGGAGGGGGGGCTCCTACGAGCAGTACTTC.

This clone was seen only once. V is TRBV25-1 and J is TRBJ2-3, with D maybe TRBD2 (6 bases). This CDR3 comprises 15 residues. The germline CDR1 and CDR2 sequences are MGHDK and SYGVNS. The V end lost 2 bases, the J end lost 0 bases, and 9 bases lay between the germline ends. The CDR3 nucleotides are TGTGCCAGCAGTGAAACGGGGGACAGCACAGATACGCAGTATTTT. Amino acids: CASSETGDSTDTQYF.

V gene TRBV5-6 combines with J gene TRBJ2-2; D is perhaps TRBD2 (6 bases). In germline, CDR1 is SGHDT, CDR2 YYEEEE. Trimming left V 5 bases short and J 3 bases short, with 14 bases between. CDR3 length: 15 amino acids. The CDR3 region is CASRGGRTDTGELFF. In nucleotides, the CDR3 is TGTGCCAGCAGGGGGGGACGGACGGACACCGGGGAGCTGTTTTTT. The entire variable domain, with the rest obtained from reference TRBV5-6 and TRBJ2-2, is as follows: DAGVTQSPTHLIKTRGQQVTLRCSPKSGHDTVSWYQQALGQGPQFIFQYYEEEERQRGNFPDRFSGHQFPNYSSELNVNALLLGDSALYLCASRGGRTDTGELFFGEGSRLTVL.

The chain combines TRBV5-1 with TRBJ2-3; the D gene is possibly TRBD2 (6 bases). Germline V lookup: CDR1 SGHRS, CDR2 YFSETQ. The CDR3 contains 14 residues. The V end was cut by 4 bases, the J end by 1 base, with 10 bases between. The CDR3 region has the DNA TGCGCCAGCAGCACGTCTAGCGGCACAGATACGCAGTATTTT. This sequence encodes CASSTSSGTDTQYF. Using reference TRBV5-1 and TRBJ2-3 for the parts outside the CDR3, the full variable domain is KAGVTQTPRYLIKTRGQQVTLSCSPISGHRSVSWYQQTPGQGLQFLFEYFSETQRNKGNFPGRFSGRQFSNSRSEMNVSTLELGDSALYLCASSTSSGTDTQYFGPGTRLTVL.

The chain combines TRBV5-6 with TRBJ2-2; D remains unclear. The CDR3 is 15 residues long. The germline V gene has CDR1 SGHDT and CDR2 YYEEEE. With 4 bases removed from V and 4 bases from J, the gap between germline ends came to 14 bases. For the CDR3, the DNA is TGTGCCAGCAGCCTCCTGGCTTCTTCCACCGGGGAGCTGTTTTTT. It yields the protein CASSLLASSTGELFF.

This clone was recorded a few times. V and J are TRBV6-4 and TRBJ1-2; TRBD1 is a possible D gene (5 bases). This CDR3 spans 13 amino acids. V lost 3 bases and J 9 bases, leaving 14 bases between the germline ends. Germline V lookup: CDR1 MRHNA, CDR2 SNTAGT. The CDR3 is CASSESQGWSYTF. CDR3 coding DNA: TGTGCCAGCAGTGAAAGTCAGGGTTGGAGCTACACCTTC.